This TCR beta chain is drawn from a study of blood T cell repertoires in COVID-19. Study background: The study drew acute and convalescent COVID-19 samples from the United States, Italy and Spain.

Method: immunoSEQ multiplex PCR; TCRdb's copy keeps in-frame clones and lacks some. The table includes some 170,000 clones, about 87% detected once. This sequence originates from a woman between 50 and 59 years old with acute or convalescent COVID-19. The sample was peripheral blood.

CDR3 in amino acids: CASSQDQAGESGADTQYF. In nucleotides, the CDR3 is TGTGCCAGCAGCCAAGATCAAGCCGGGGAGTCGGGCGCAGATACGCAGTATTTT. This chain uses TRBV4-2 with TRBJ2-3, with a possible D match to TRBD2 (5 bases). Per the germline V gene, CDR1 is LGHNA and CDR2 is YNFKEQ. V shed 0 bases and J shed 4 bases, with 20 bases lying between them. This CDR3 is built from 18 residues.